A selection of T cell receptor beta chains follows, all from one sample in a study of T cells in Graves' hyperthyroidism and ophthalmopathy. TCRdb independently ran MiXCR on the multiplex PCR reads; one entry per CDR3 protein. This sample has about 770,000 distinct CDR3 sequences, with around 20% found just once. The sequencing input was blood. The source of these receptors is a woman in her forties or fifties with Graves' hyperthyroidism that later progressed to Graves' ophthalmopathy. The CDR3 runs from the conserved cysteine through the conserved F or W. A D gene is named only where the DNA matches it firmly. Clone size is not always given. Where it is, it says once, few, many or a class for expanded clones.

-	TRBJ2-1	-	TRBV29-1	TGCAGCGCGGTACAGAGCTCCTACAATGAGCAGTTCTTC	CSAVQSSYNEQFF
TRBD1	TRBJ2-3	many	TRBV18	TGTGCCAGCTCACCTCCCGGGACAGGGGGCCGTGGTGGCACAGATACGCAGTATTTT	CASSPPGTGGRGGTDTQYF
-	TRBJ2-2	-	TRBV7-9	TGTGCCAGCAGCTTAAGCCCCACAGCCACCGGGGAGCTGTTTTTT	CASSLSPTATGELFF
-	TRBJ1-2	few	TRBV30	TGTGCCTGGAGTCCCTTAACAGGGTTTGGCTATGGCTACACCTTC	CAWSPLTGFGYGYTF
TRBD2	TRBJ2-1	-	TRBV4-1	TGCGCCAGCAGCCAAGACCATAGCGGGGGGCTCGATGAGCAGTTCTTC	CASSQDHSGGLDEQFF
-	TRBJ1-5	-	TRBV2	TGTGCCAGCAGTGAAGTAAGCCATGGTGGGGTCTATAGCAATCAGCCCCAGCATTTT	CASSEVSHGGVYSNQPQHF
TRBD1	TRBJ2-2	many	TRBV2	TGTGCCAGCAGTGGGACAGGGGTTGGCACCGGGGAGCTGTTTTTT	CASSGTGVGTGELFF
-	TRBJ1-2	many	TRBV7-9	TGTGCCAGCAGCTTTATGGGTTTTCAGGGCTACACCTTC	CASSFMGFQGYTF
TRBD2	TRBJ2-7	many	TRBV12-3/TRBV12-4	TGTGCCAGCACTCTAGCGGGGGCCGAGCAGTACTTC	CASTLAGAEQYF
-	TRBJ1-2	once	TRBV6-1	TGTGCCAGCAGTGAAGTGGCTTCTAACTATGGCTACACCTTC	CASSEVASNYGYTF
-	TRBJ2-7	many	TRBV3-1	TGTGCCAGCAGGAACCCTGGACGGCACGAGCAGTACTTC	CASRNPGRHEQYF
-	TRBJ1-6	many	TRBV9	TGTGCCAGCAGCGTAAGGGTGCGGAATTCACCCCTCCACTTT	CASSVRVRNSPLHF
-	TRBJ2-1	few	TRBV9	TGTGCCAGCAGCGGAGGCGGGGCACCCTACAATGAGCAGTTCTTC	CASSGGGAPYNEQFF
-	TRBJ2-1	many	TRBV30	TGTGCCTGGAGTGTACTTCTGGTAAATGAGCAGTTCTTC	CAWSVLLVNEQFF